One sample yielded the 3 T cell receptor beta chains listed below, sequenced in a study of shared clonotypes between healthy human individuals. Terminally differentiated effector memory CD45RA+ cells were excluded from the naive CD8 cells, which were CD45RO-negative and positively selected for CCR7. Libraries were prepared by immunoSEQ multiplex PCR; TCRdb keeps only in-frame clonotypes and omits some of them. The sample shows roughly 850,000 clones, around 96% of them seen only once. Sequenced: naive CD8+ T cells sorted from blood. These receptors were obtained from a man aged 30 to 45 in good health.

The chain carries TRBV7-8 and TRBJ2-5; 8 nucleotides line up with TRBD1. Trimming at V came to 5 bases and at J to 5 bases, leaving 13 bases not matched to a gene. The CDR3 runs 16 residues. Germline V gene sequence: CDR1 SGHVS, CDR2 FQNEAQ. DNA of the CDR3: TGTGCCAGCAGCGCCCCGCAGGGGGCAGTCAAGGAGACCCAGTACTTC. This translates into CASSAPQGAVKETQYF.

CDR3 loop: CASSGHGRIDRNTQYF. CDR3 nucleotide sequence: TGTGCCAGCAGCGGTCACGGACGGATCGATAGGAATACGCAGTATTTT. The rearrangement uses TRBV7-9 and TRBJ2-3; D gene uncertain. The CDR3 sequence is 16 residues long. With 5 bases removed from V and 7 bases from J, the gap between germline ends came to 22 bases. CDR1 SEHNR and CDR2 FQNEAQ come from the germline V gene (reference sequence).

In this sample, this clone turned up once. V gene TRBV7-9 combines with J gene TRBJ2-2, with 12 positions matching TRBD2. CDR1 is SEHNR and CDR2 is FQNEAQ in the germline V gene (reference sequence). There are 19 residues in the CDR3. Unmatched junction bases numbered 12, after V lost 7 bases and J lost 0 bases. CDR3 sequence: CASTSGTSGPTPNTGELFF. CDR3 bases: TGTGCCAGCACCTCTGGGACTAGCGGGCCGACCCCGAACACCGGGGAGCTGTTTTTT.